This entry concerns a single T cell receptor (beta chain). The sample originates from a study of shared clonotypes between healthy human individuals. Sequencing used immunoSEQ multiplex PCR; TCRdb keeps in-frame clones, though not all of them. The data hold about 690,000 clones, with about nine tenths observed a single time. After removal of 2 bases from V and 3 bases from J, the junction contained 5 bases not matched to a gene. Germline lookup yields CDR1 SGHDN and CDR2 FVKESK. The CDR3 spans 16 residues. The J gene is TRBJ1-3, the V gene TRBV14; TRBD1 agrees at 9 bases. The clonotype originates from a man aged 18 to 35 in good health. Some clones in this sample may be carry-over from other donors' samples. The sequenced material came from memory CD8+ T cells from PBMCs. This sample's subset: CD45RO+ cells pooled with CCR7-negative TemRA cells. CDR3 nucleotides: TGTGCCAGCAGCCAAAGCCGGACAGGGGTTGGAAACACCATATATTTT. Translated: CASSQSRTGVGNTIYF.